This entry is about one T cell receptor (beta chain). The antigen is not known. These data are taken from a study of long-term antiretroviral therapy in people with HIV. An immunoSEQ assay, version v3.0, was performed at survey level. Repertoires were generated with immunoSEQ multiplex PCR, while TCRdb's copy carries only in-frame clones and drops some. The sample has 20,000 to 25,000 clones, around 76% seen once. Treatment locations for all participants with HIV were in the United States. Study-wide points: Pre-ART expanded TRB clones stayed dominant throughout, though often decreasing after ART.

The TCR originated in a woman aged 40 to 50 with HIV. The input for sequencing was unsorted PBMCs, taken about 1.8 years before starting antiretroviral therapy.

CDR3 sequence reads: CASSYDRGFLDTQYF. The CDR3 coding sequence is TGTGCCAGCAGTTACGACAGGGGTTTTTTAGATACGCAGTATTTT. The V call is TRBV6-5, the J call TRBJ2-3; 8 nucleotides agree with TRBD1. V lost 2 bases, J lost 5 bases, and 6 bases stayed unmatched. Germline CDR1 MNHEY, CDR2 SVGAGI. The CDR3 covers 15 residues.